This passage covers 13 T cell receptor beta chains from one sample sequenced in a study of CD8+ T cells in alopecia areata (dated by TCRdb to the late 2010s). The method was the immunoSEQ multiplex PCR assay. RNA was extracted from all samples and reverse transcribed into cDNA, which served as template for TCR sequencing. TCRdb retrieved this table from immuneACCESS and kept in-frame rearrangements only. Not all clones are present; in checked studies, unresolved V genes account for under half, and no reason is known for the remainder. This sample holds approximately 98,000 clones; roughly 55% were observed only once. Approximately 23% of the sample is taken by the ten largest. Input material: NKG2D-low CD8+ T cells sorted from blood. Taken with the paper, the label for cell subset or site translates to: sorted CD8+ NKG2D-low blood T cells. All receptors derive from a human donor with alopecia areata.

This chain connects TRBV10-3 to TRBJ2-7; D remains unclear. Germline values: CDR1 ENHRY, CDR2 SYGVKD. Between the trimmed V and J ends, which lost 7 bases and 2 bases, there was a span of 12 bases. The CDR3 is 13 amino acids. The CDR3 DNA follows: TGTGCCATCACGCATTTCCCCCCCTACGAGCAGTACTTC. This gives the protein CAITHFPPYEQYF.

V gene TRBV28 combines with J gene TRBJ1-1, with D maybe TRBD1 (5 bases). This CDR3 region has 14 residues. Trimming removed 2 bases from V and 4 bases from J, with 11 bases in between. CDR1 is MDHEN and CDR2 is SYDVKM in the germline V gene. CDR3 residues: CASSLGIGTTEAFF. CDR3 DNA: TGTGCCAGCAGTTTAGGGATCGGGACCACTGAAGCTTTCTTT.

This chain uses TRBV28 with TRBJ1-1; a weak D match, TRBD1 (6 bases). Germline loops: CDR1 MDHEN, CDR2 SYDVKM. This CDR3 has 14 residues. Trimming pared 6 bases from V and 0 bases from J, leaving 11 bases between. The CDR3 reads CASRHGQMNTEAFF. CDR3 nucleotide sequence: TGTGCCAGCAGACACGGACAGATGAACACTGAAGCTTTCTTT.

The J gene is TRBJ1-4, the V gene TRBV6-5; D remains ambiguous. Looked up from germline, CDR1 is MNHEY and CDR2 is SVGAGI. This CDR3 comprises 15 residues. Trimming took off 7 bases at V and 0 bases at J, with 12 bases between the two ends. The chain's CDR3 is CASKGSLATNEKLFF. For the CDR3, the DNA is TGTGCCAGCAAGGGCAGCCTTGCAACTAATGAAAAACTGTTTTTT.

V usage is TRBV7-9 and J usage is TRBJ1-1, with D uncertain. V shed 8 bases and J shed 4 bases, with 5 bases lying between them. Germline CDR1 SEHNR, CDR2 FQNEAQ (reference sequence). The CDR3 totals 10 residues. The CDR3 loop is CASRLTEAFF. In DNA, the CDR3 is TGTGCCAGCCGTCTCACTGAAGCTTTCTTT.

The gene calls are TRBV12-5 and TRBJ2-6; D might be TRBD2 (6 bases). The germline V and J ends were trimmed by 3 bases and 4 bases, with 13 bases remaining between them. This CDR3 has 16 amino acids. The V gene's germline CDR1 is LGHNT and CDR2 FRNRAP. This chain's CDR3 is CASGFGGESGANVLTF. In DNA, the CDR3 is TGTGCTAGTGGTTTCGGAGGGGAATCAGGGGCCAACGTCCTGACTTTC.

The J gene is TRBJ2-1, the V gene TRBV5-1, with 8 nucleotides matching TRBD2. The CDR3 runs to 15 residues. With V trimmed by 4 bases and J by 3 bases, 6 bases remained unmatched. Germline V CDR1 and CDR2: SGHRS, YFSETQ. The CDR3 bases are TGCGCCAGCAGCCTTAGCGGGAATCACTACAATGAGCAGTTCTTC. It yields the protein CASSLSGNHYNEQFF.

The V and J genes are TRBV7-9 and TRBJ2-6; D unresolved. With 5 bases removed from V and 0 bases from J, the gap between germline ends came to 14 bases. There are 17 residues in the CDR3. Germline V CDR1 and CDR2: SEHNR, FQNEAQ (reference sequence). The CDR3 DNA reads TGTGCCAGCAGCCCCCAAACCATCTACTCTGGGGCCAACGTCCTGACTTTC. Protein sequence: CASSPQTIYSGANVLTF.

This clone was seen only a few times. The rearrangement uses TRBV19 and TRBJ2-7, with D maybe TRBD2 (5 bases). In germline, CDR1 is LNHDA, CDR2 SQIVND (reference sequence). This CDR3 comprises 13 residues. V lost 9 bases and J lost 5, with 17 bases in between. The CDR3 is CASAPGFEDEQYF. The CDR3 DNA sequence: TGTGCCAGCGCTCCGGGATTTGAGGACGAGCAGTACTTC.

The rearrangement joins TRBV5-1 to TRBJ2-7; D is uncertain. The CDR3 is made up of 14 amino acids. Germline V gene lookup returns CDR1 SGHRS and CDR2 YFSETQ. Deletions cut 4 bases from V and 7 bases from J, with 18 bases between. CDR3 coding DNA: TGCGCCAGCAGCCCCAACTTAGGCGGCCAAGAGCAGTACTTC. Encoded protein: CASSPNLGGQEQYF.

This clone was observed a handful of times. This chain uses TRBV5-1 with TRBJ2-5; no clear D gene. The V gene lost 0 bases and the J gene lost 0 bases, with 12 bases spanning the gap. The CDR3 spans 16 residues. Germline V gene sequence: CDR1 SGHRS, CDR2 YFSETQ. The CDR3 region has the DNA TGCGCCAGCAGCTTGGGGGAATCCAAGTACCAAGAGACCCAGTACTTC. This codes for CASSLGESKYQETQYF.

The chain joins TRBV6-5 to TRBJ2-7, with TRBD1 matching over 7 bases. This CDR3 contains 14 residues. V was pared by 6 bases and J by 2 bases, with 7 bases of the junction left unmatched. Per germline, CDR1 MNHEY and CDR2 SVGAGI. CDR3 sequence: CASSTGTETYEQYF. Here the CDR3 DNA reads TGTGCCAGCAGCACCGGGACAGAGACCTACGAGCAGTACTTC.

This chain's CDR3 is CSAIGGSGYTF. In DNA form, the CDR3 reads TGCAGTGCTATTGGGGGTTCTGGCTACACCTTC. The chain combines TRBV20-1 with TRBJ1-2, with D possibly being TRBD1 (5 bases). This CDR3 region has 11 residues. V lost 4 bases and J lost 7, with 10 bases in between. Germline loops: CDR1 DFQATT, CDR2 SNEGSKA (reference sequence).